This entry lists 30 T cell receptor beta chains sequenced from one sample in a study of blood T cell repertoires in COVID-19. This table comes from immunoSEQ multiplex PCR, and its TCRdb copy is limited to in-frame clones, with some not included. The sample has about 320,000 clones; approximately 84% are singletons. The sequenced sample was PBMCs or T cells enriched from blood (not recorded which). The receptors were gathered from a woman between 18 and 29 years old who had recovered from COVID-19.

This clone was picked up one time. This chain uses TRBV4-1 with TRBJ1-3; D remains ambiguous. CDR1 is MGHRA, CDR2 YSYEKL, per germline. V lost 4 bases and J 4 bases, leaving 11 bases between the germline ends. The CDR3 length is 14 residues. Written as DNA, the CDR3 is TGCGCCAGCAGCCGACAAGATGAGGGAAACACCATATATTTT. The encoded protein is CASSRQDEGNTIYF.

The chain links TRBV7-9 to TRBJ2-3, with 8 positions matching TRBD2. This CDR3 has 15 amino acids. Germline V CDR1 and CDR2: SEHNR, FQNEAQ (reference sequence). The trim removed 5 bases at V and 3 bases at J, leaving 7 bases unmatched. The CDR3 DNA reads TGTGCCAGCAGCCAGGGCGGGGGGTTAACAGATACGCAGTATTTT. Encoded protein: CASSQGGGLTDTQYF.

The chain employs TRBV27 and TRBJ2-7, with D unresolved. The CDR3 is made up of 13 amino acids. Looked up from germline, CDR1 is MNHEY and CDR2 is SMNVEV (reference sequence). V gave up 2 bases and J gave up 4 bases, with 9 bases separating them. CDR3 sequence: CASSLKPSYEQYF. CDR3 bases: TGTGCCAGCAGTTTAAAGCCGTCGTACGAGCAGTACTTC.

CDR3 sequence reads: CAISESAGNTIYF. The CDR3 DNA sequence: TGTGCCATCAGTGAAAGCGCTGGAAACACCATATATTTT. V usage is TRBV10-3 and J usage is TRBJ1-3, with no clear D. The V end was cut by 3 bases, the J end by 2 bases, with 5 bases between. The CDR3 loop spans 13 amino acids. Germline CDR1 is ENHRY and CDR2 is SYGVKD.

The V gene is TRBV15, the J gene TRBJ1-4; D may be TRBD1 (5 bases). Germline values: CDR1 LNHNV, CDR2 YYDKDF (reference sequence). Deletions cut 0 bases from V and 4 bases from J, with 9 bases between. This CDR3 spans 15 amino acids. CDR3: CATSRDLQVNEKLFF. In DNA form, the CDR3 reads TGTGCCACCAGCAGAGATCTACAGGTTAATGAAAAACTGTTTTTT.

This clone was observed once. This chain joins TRBV7-9 and TRBJ2-3; TRBD2 might be the D (5 bases). In germline, CDR1 is SEHNR, CDR2 FQNEAQ (reference sequence). Trimming pared 4 bases from V and 4 bases from J, leaving 12 bases between. The CDR3 contains 14 residues. As DNA, the CDR3 is TGTGCCAGCAGCTCCCGACTGAGGGCAGATACGCAGTATTTT. Amino acids: CASSSRLRADTQYF.

The genes are TRBV29-1 and TRBJ2-1; 9 bases map to TRBD2. This CDR3 is 14 amino acids long. The germline gives CDR1 SQVTM, CDR2 ANQGSEA. The V segment lost 6 bases and the J segment 3 bases; nucleotides outside the gene matches: 6. DNA of the CDR3: TGCAGCGTGGCCGGGACTAGCTTCTACAATGAGCAGTTCTTC. Amino acids: CSVAGTSFYNEQFF.

The J gene is TRBJ2-1, the V gene TRBV3-1 (or the pseudogene TRBV3-2); no clear D. The V end was cut by 4 bases, the J end by 8 bases, with 9 bases between. This CDR3 contains 12 residues. CDR1 LGHDT and CDR2 YNNKEL come from the germline V gene (reference sequence). CDR3 sequence: CASSLSEYEQFF. The CDR3 DNA reads TGTGCCAGCAGCCTCTCTGAGTATGAGCAGTTCTTC.

The V gene is TRBV2, the J gene TRBJ1-5; maybe TRBD1 (6 bases). The CDR3 totals 15 residues. V lost 5 bases to trimming and J lost 6 bases, with 17 bases between them. CDR1 and CDR2 from the germline V gene are SNHLY and FYNNEI. The CDR3 sequence: CASSRGGGAGQPQHF. The CDR3 nucleotides read TGTGCCAGCAGTCGCGGCGGGGGCGCAGGTCAGCCCCAGCATTTT.

This sequence joins TRBV6-1 and TRBJ2-1; D is perhaps TRBD2 (5 bases). CDR3 size: 17 residues. V lost 2 bases and J lost 3, with 17 bases in between. Germline V lookup: CDR1 MNHNS, CDR2 SASEGT. The CDR3 DNA sequence: TGTGCCAGCAGTGAACCCGGTTTGAGGGCTGACTACAATGAGCAGTTCTTC. This gives the protein CASSEPGLRADYNEQFF.

This clone was counted between two and nine times. The J gene is TRBJ1-6, the V gene TRBV5-1; D gene unclear. The germline V and J ends were trimmed by 0 bases and 6 bases, with 10 bases remaining between them. Germline loops: CDR1 SGHRS, CDR2 YFSETQ. This CDR3 is built from 15 residues. This CDR3 reads CASSLGAARNSPLHF. Written as DNA, the CDR3 is TGCGCCAGCAGCTTGGGGGCAGCCCGTAATTCACCCCTCCACTTT.

This chain links TRBV6-6 with TRBJ1-5; 8 positions match TRBD1. Germline-derived CDR1 and CDR2 are MNHNY and SVGAGI (reference sequence). The CDR3 has 19 amino acids. J lost 0 bases, V lost 7 bases, and 17 bases had no gene match. In DNA form, the CDR3 reads TGTGCCAGCACCTACCCGAGTACCGGGACAGGTTATAGCAATCAGCCCCAGCATTTT. Its translation is CASTYPSTGTGYSNQPQHF.

The chain carries TRBV5-1 and TRBJ1-1, with 7 bases fitting TRBD1. Per germline, CDR1 SGHRS and CDR2 YFSETQ. J lost 4 bases, V lost 0 bases, and 3 bases had no gene match. This CDR3 has 14 amino acids. CDR3 in amino acids: CASSLVGGPTEAFF. Here the CDR3 DNA reads TGCGCCAGCAGCTTGGTAGGGGGCCCCACTGAAGCTTTCTTT.

A word on this clone: Compared with germline, one end of the junction differs, possibly owing to a read error. V gene TRBV6-5 combines with J gene TRBJ1-2, with 10 bases aligning to TRBD1. The CDR3 has 15 amino acids. CDR1 is MNHEY, CDR2 SVGAGI, per germline. DNA for the CDR3: TGTGCCAGCAGCTACTCCGGGACAGGGGTCTATGGCTACACCTTC. Translated: CASSYSGTGVYGYTF.

There are a few counts of this clone. The rearrangement joins TRBV19 to TRBJ1-2; D is unresolved. V was shortened by 3 bases and J by 1 base, with 9 bases between the two germline ends. Per germline, CDR1 LNHDA and CDR2 SQIVND (reference sequence). The CDR3 totals 14 residues. CDR3 in amino acids: CASSIRGDNYGYTF. DNA of the CDR3: TGTGCCAGTAGTATCCGGGGAGATAACTATGGCTACACCTTC.

This clone was observed at least ten times. This sequence joins TRBV4-1 and TRBJ2-1; 10 bases are shared with TRBD2. Trimming cost V 0 bases and J 1 base; bases outside gene matches: 3. The CDR3 sequence is 17 residues long. Germline CDR1 reads MGHRA; CDR2 reads YSYEKL. CDR3 region: CASSQDSSGSSYNEQFF. The CDR3 DNA follows: TGCGCCAGCAGCCAAGACTCTAGCGGGAGTTCCTACAATGAGCAGTTCTTC.

Written as DNA, the CDR3 is TGTGCCAGCAGTTTATCGACAGGTCTAAAGGCTTTCTTT. Encoded protein: CASSLSTGLKAFF. The chain uses TRBV12-3 or TRBV12-4 and TRBJ1-1; tentatively, D is TRBD1 (6 bases). The CDR3 runs to 13 residues. Trimming left V 2 bases short and J 11 bases short, with 15 bases between.

The genes are TRBV19 and TRBJ1-5; a weak D match, TRBD1 (6 bases). CDR3 size: 15 residues. Germline loops: CDR1 LNHDA, CDR2 SQIVND (reference sequence). V dropped 3 bases and J dropped 3 bases, with 12 bases sitting between them. The CDR3 here is CASSIPQGNNQPQHF. Here the CDR3 DNA reads TGTGCCAGTAGTATTCCACAGGGAAACAATCAGCCCCAGCATTTT.

The chain couples TRBV2 to TRBJ2-5; unclear D gene. With 7 bases removed from V and 0 bases from J, the gap between germline ends came to 6 bases. Looked up from germline, CDR1 is SNHLY and CDR2 is FYNNEI. The CDR3 consists of 12 residues. CDR3 sequence reads: CASTLYQETQYF. The CDR3 nucleotides are TGTGCCAGCACCCTGTACCAAGAGACCCAGTACTTC.

The chain's CDR3 is CASSPSGGVRHEQYF. DNA for the CDR3: TGTGCCAGCAGCCCCTCCGGGGGGGTTCGGCACGAGCAGTACTTC. The genes are TRBV6-5 and TRBJ2-7, with 8 bases aligning to TRBD2. Looked up from germline, CDR1 is MNHEY and CDR2 is SVGAGI. The ends lost 6 bases at V and 5 bases at J; junction bases unmatched: 12. The CDR3 consists of 15 residues.

This rearrangement joins TRBV10-3 to TRBJ1-1; D remains ambiguous. Germline-derived CDR1 and CDR2 are ENHRY and SYGVKD. This CDR3 spans 14 amino acids. The germline V and J ends were trimmed by 2 bases and 1 base, with 8 bases remaining between them. CDR3: CAISEKQRNTEAFF. Written as DNA, the CDR3 is TGTGCCATCAGTGAGAAACAGAGGAACACTGAAGCTTTCTTT.

The V call is TRBV7-8, the J call TRBJ1-1; no clear D gene. V was trimmed by 2 bases and J by 1 base, leaving 8 bases between them. The germline gives CDR1 SGHVS, CDR2 FQNEAQ. This CDR3 has 14 residues. The CDR3 sequence: CASSLLMRNTEAFF. CDR3 nucleotides: TGTGCCAGCAGCTTACTGATGCGGAACACTGAAGCTTTCTTT.

The chain is built from TRBV28 and TRBJ1-6, with D unresolved. There are 15 residues in the CDR3. Germline CDR1 reads MDHEN; CDR2 reads SYDVKM. V was shortened by 3 bases and J by 9 bases, with 15 bases between the two germline ends. CDR3 residues: CASSFDLKALSPLHF. CDR3 DNA: TGTGCCAGCAGTTTTGACTTGAAGGCCCTTTCACCCCTCCACTTT.

The chain carries TRBV28 and TRBJ2-7; D gene uncertain. The CDR3 totals 12 residues. Trimming shortened V by 10 bases and J by 2 bases, and 12 bases separated the two germline ends. Per germline, CDR1 MDHEN and CDR2 SYDVKM. CDR3 DNA: TGTGCCATCGGCGGATCCGCCTACGAGCAGTACTTC. Its translation is CAIGGSAYEQYF.

The chain carries TRBV5-5 and TRBJ1-1; tentatively, D is TRBD1 (5 bases). CDR3 length equals 16 residues. V was trimmed by 0 bases and J by 4 bases, leaving 16 bases between them. Germline CDR1 reads SGHKS; CDR2 reads YYEKEE (reference sequence). Written as DNA, the CDR3 is TGTGCCAGCAGCTTGGAAGGGGTACCCCTGACCACTGAAGCTTTCTTT. Translated, it gives CASSLEGVPLTTEAFF.

There are a few counts of this clone. The V gene is TRBV27, the J gene TRBJ1-5; 11 bases align to TRBD1. The trim removed 8 bases at V and 9 bases at J, leaving 9 bases unmatched. Germline CDR1 and CDR2: MNHEY and SMNVEV (reference sequence). The CDR3 totals 14 residues. In nucleotides, the CDR3 is TGTGCCAGCCTCCGGGACAGGGGGACCCCGCCCCAGCATTTT. Its translation: CASLRDRGTPPQHF.

The J gene is TRBJ1-5, the V gene TRBV2; TRBD1 is a possible D gene (5 bases). Germline lookup yields CDR1 SNHLY and CDR2 FYNNEI. Trimming took 1 base from V and 6 from J, leaving 19 bases between them. The CDR3 runs to 17 residues. CDR3 loop: CASSEDRSSEATQPQHF. The CDR3 DNA sequence: TGTGCCAGCAGTGAAGACAGGTCCTCCGAAGCAACTCAGCCCCAGCATTTT.

V and J are TRBV9 and TRBJ2-7; 16 bases fit TRBD2. Germline CDR1 and CDR2: SGDLS and YYNGEE. The CDR3 runs to 19 residues. With 0 bases clipped from V and 6 bases from J, the junction kept 12 bases outside the gene matches. CDR3 protein: CASSVAPGLAGGPLSEQYF. CDR3 coding DNA: TGTGCCAGCAGCGTAGCCCCGGGACTAGCGGGGGGGCCACTCAGCGAGCAGTACTTC.

This clone occurred once. The chain has TRBV6-4 and TRBJ2-2; tentatively, D is TRBD1 (5 bases). Germline V lookup: CDR1 MRHNA, CDR2 SNTAGT. CDR3 size: 15 residues. The ends were cut back, 4 bases at V and 1 base at J, with 10 bases in the middle. As DNA, the CDR3 is TGTGCCAGCAGTGCGAGTCAGGGGAACACCGGGGAGCTGTTTTTT. This sequence encodes CASSASQGNTGELFF.

CDR3 DNA sequence: TGTGCCAGCAGCCCCCTAACAACCTCAGGGGGAGAGACCCAGTACTTC. Encoded protein: CASSPLTTSGGETQYF. The rearrangement joins TRBV27 to TRBJ2-5, with 7 bases identical to TRBD1. The J segment lost 4 bases and the V segment lost 6 bases, leaving 14 bases of the junction unmatched. The CDR3 sequence is 16 residues long. Germline V gene sequence: CDR1 MNHEY, CDR2 SMNVEV (reference sequence).